Listed here is a single TCR beta chain. Germline lookup yields CDR1 SGHVS and CDR2 FNYEAQ. V lost 2 bases to trimming and J lost 4 bases; unmatched junction nucleotides: 8. The CDR3 is made up of 16 amino acids. The sample is drawn from a study of PD-1 blockade in classical Hodgkin lymphoma. All patients relapsed after autologous stem cell transplantation, and brentuximab vedotin exposure varied. Clones were read by immunoSEQ multiplex PCR, and TCRdb kept only the in-frame ones, dropping some. The table has under 100,000 clones, 80% to 95% seen once. This chain links TRBV7-6 with TRBJ2-3; 8 bases map to TRBD1. The receptor was isolated from a human donor with classical Hodgkin lymphoma. This sample comprised peripheral blood mononuclear cells (PBMCs), obtained before the second cycle of nivolumab. DNA for the CDR3: TGTGCCAGCAGCTTACAGAGGACAGGGCGGGCAGATACGCAGTATTTT. Its translation: CASSLQRTGRADTQYF.